This T cell receptor beta chain was observed in a study of T cells in localized non-small cell lung cancer. Study findings and constraints: For the top 100 tumor clones, a median roughly 56 also appeared in adjacent lung. Since sequencing was restricted to only one region of the tumor, intratumor heterogeneity remains a possibility.

Libraries were prepared by immunoSEQ multiplex PCR; TCRdb keeps only in-frame clonotypes and omits some of them. The sample has about 62,000 clones, 81% seen once. Per the germline V gene, CDR1 is SGHRS and CDR2 is YFSETQ. Trimming pared 2 bases from V and 3 bases from J, leaving 12 bases between. CDR3 length: 15 residues. The sample holds a few counts of this clone. Its antigen is not known. The receptor's source is a man between 40 and 69 years old with stage II lung adenocarcinoma. This rearrangement joins TRBV5-1 to TRBJ2-4, with a weak D call TRBD1 (6 bases). Specimen: PBMCs, collected before any cancer treatment. The CDR3 reads CASSLQGMDKNIQYF. The CDR3, as DNA: TGCGCCAGCAGCTTACAGGGAATGGACAAAAACATTCAGTACTTC.